The source of this T cell receptor (beta chain) is a study of blood T cells in healthy people across ages. The use of a sample-barcoded 5' primer and a J-beta primer mix characterized a second PCR of about 6 to 11 cycles. Using its own MiXCR run on the 5' RACE reads, TCRdb lists one record per CDR3 protein. The sample lists about 580,000 distinct CDR3 sequences, 47% occurring once. Findings and caveats of the study: Expanded clonotype shifts may have been confounded, as the donors had an unknown CMV status.

This clonotype was detected a few times. As yet, its antigen is unknown. CDR3 length: 15 residues. With 0 bases removed from V and 5 bases from J, the gap between germline ends came to 12 bases. Germline V lookup: CDR1 MNHEY, CDR2 SVGAGI. The V and J genes are TRBV6-5 and TRBJ2-3; D assignment may be TRBD1 or TRBD2 (5 bases each). Specimen: blood. The sequence came from a man older than 75 in good health. CDR3 bases: TGTGCCAGCAGTTACTCGAGGGGCCGCATAGATACGCAGTATTTT. Translated: CASSYSRGRIDTQYF.